The clone carrying this T cell receptor beta chain was detected ten times or more. This specimen belongs to a study of T cells in Graves' hyperthyroidism and ophthalmopathy. Germline CDR1 SNHLY, CDR2 FYNNEI. The CDR3 length is 14 residues. V lost 1 base, J lost 4 bases, and 0 bases stayed unmatched. From RNA transcripts, TCR beta CDR3 regions were amplified. Initially, a first-round RT-PCR of the TCR CDR3 employed the HTBI primer set. TCRdb re-analysed the multiplex PCR reads in MiXCR, keeping a single row per CDR3 protein. The sample has hundreds of thousands of distinct CDR3 sequences; about 16% are singletons.

The chain carries TRBV2 and TRBJ2-3; TRBD1 matches 9 bases. The clonotype was recovered from a woman in her 30s with Graves' hyperthyroidism. The sequencing input was blood. The CDR3 DNA sequence: TGTGCCAGCAGTGAAGGACAGGGGGCAGATACGCAGTATTTT. Protein product: CASSEGQGADTQYF.